Below are 28 T cell receptor beta chains sequenced from a single sample in a study of cytomegalovirus exposure and HLA in healthy donors. Researchers ran the PCR with 60 Vbeta and 13 Jbeta primers. Produced via immunoSEQ multiplex PCR; TCRdb's table is partial and in-frame only. This sample carries around 100,000 clones, just under 80% of them seen once, and the ten largest clones take 4.4%. The sequenced sample consisted of PBMCs. The receptors shown here come from a male donor in good health and CMV-seropositive.

V usage is TRBV11-2 and J usage is TRBJ1-2; TRBD1 matches at 11 bases. This CDR3 spans 14 amino acids. V was pared by 8 bases and J by 6 bases, with 8 bases of the junction left unmatched. From germline, CDR1 is SGHAT and CDR2 FQNNGV. CDR3 sequence reads: CASGDRGRGDGYTF. CDR3 in DNA: TGTGCCAGCGGGGACAGGGGGAGGGGAGATGGCTACACCTTC.

V gene TRBV29-1 combines with J gene TRBJ1-4; D gene uncertain. Trimming cost V 3 bases and J 8 bases, with 13 bases left between them. Germline CDR1 reads SQVTM; CDR2 reads ANQGSEA. The CDR3 contains 13 residues. The CDR3 loop reads CSVDRMGDEKLFF. The DNA for the CDR3 is TGCAGCGTTGACAGGATGGGAGACGAAAAACTGTTTTTT.

Details on this clone: Different DNA sequences within this sample yield the same CDR3. The chain recombines TRBV29-1 with TRBJ2-7, with 7 bases identical to TRBD1. This CDR3 is built from 12 residues. The V segment lost 3 bases and the J segment 1 base; nucleotides outside the gene matches: 0. CDR1 and CDR2 from the germline V gene are SQVTM and ANQGSEA. The CDR3 nucleotides read TGCAGCGTTGAGACAGGGTCCTACGAGCAGTACTTC. Residues: CSVETGSYEQYF.

The chain has TRBV4-2 and TRBJ2-5, with D hard to call. The CDR3 covers 15 residues. Trimming cost V 4 bases and J 1 base, with 13 bases left between them. Germline CDR1 is LGHNA and CDR2 is YNFKEQ. The CDR3 reads CASSPITEFQETQYF. CDR3 DNA sequence: TGTGCCAGCAGCCCCATAACAGAGTTCCAAGAGACCCAGTACTTC.

The V call is TRBV19, the J call TRBJ1-6; 10 bases are shared with TRBD1. From germline, CDR1 is LNHDA and CDR2 SQIVND (reference sequence). With 6 bases clipped from V and 1 base from J, the junction kept 12 bases outside the gene matches. This CDR3 is 19 amino acids long. As DNA, the CDR3 is TGTGCCAGTAGCAACCGGGACAGGGGCTTAAGGTCCTATAATTCACCCCTCCACTTT. This gives the protein CASSNRDRGLRSYNSPLHF.

The chain combines TRBV14 with TRBJ2-3, with 7 bases fitting TRBD2. CDR1 is SGHDN and CDR2 is FVKESK in the germline V gene. With 4 bases clipped from V and 0 bases from J, the junction kept 10 bases outside the gene matches. The CDR3 extends over 17 amino acids. The CDR3 sequence: CASSRAGVPQSTDTQYF. As DNA, the CDR3 is TGTGCCAGCAGCCGGGCGGGAGTACCCCAAAGCACAGATACGCAGTATTTT.

The CDR3 nucleotides read TGTGCCAGCAGCCGACAGGGCAATCAGCCCCAGCATTTT. This codes for CASSRQGNQPQHF. The gene calls are TRBV7-9 and TRBJ1-5; possible D gene TRBD1, 6 bases. The CDR3 is 13 residues long. Trimming left V 5 bases short and J 2 bases short, with 7 bases between. Germline-derived CDR1 and CDR2 are SEHNR and FQNEAQ (reference sequence).

This clone has only a few counts. This chain links TRBV6-1 with TRBJ1-6, with D uncertain. The germline CDR1 and CDR2 sequences are MNHNS and SASEGT. The CDR3 length is 12 residues. The ends were cut back, 7 bases at V and 7 bases at J, with 8 bases in the middle. In DNA form, the CDR3 reads TGTGCCAGCAAGGAGGTCAATTCACCCCTCCACTTT. This sequence encodes CASKEVNSPLHF.

This clone was observed once. The DNA for the CDR3 is TGCGCCAGCAGCTCGGACAGGGTTGACCGGGAGCTGTTTTTT. Its protein product is CASSSDRVDRELFF. The rearrangement uses TRBV5-1 and TRBJ2-2, with 8 nucleotides matching TRBD1. The CDR3 covers 14 residues. V dropped 3 bases and J dropped 9; count of bases not matched to a gene: 7. CDR1 and CDR2 (germline): SGHRS, YFSETQ.

The CDR3 loop is CARAGTGLTYEQYF. CDR3 coding DNA: TGCGCCAGGGCCGGGACAGGCCTTACCTACGAGCAGTACTTC. The chain uses TRBV5-1 and TRBJ2-7; the match to TRBD1 covers 8 bases. The CDR3 has 14 residues. V gave up 8 bases and J gave up 2 bases; unmatched junction bases: 9. Germline assignment: CDR1 SGHRS and CDR2 YFSETQ.

The rearrangement links TRBV19 to TRBJ2-1; D is uncertain. Between the trimmed V and J ends, which lost 8 bases and 8 bases, there was a span of 10 bases. This CDR3 region has 11 residues. Germline loops: CDR1 LNHDA, CDR2 SQIVND (reference sequence). CDR3 in amino acids: CASGFLDEQFF. The CDR3 bases are TGTGCCAGTGGTTTCTTAGATGAGCAGTTCTTC.

The rearrangement uses TRBV11-2 and TRBJ1-4; TRBD1 is a possible D gene (5 bases). Between the trimmed V and J ends, which lost 5 bases and 5 bases, there was a span of 12 bases. The CDR3 sequence is 14 residues long. Per the germline V gene, CDR1 is SGHAT and CDR2 is FQNNGV. For the CDR3, the DNA is TGTGCCAGCAGCGAACAGGAATCGAATGAAAAACTGTTTTTT. This sequence encodes CASSEQESNEKLFF.

The V gene is TRBV28, the J gene TRBJ2-7, with 7 bases lining up with TRBD1. The CDR3 is 14 amino acids. The junction had 11 bases not matched to a gene; V was cut back by 5 bases and J by 7 bases. The V gene's germline CDR1 is MDHEN and CDR2 SYDVKM. The CDR3 DNA follows: TGTGCCAGCAGTCAGAGAAACAGGGGTTATGAGCAGTACTTC. As protein: CASSQRNRGYEQYF.

The V gene is TRBV13, the J gene TRBJ2-1, with 7 bases fitting TRBD2. CDR1 PRHDT and CDR2 FYEKMQ come from the germline V gene (reference sequence). With V trimmed by 4 bases and J by 10 bases, 4 bases remained unmatched. The CDR3 has 12 residues. This chain's CDR3 is CASSSGTTEQFF. The DNA for the CDR3 is TGTGCCAGCAGCTCAGGGACTACCGAGCAGTTCTTC.

This chain's CDR3 is CASSLRGSSYNEQFF. The CDR3 DNA is TGTGCCAGCAGCTTGAGGGGTAGCTCCTACAATGAGCAGTTCTTC. The V gene is TRBV5-4, the J gene TRBJ2-1, with D perhaps matching TRBD1 (5 bases). From germline, CDR1 is SGHNT and CDR2 YYREEE (reference sequence). The CDR3 has 15 amino acids. Trimming pared 1 base from V and 0 bases from J, leaving 8 bases between.

This chain joins TRBV6-4 and TRBJ2-3; no clear D gene. The CDR3 sequence is 13 residues long. V was pared by 0 bases and J by 3 bases, with 4 bases between. Germline V CDR1 and CDR2: MRHNA, SNTAGT. The CDR3 loop is CASSDSRTDTQYF. CDR3 coding DNA: TGTGCCAGCAGTGACTCCCGTACAGATACGCAGTATTTT.

This clone was recorded a few times. CDR3 coding DNA: TGTGCCAGCGGGGACAGGGCTAATGAAAAACTGTTTTTT. It yields the protein CASGDRANEKLFF. The chain uses TRBV9 and TRBJ1-4, with 9 bases lining up with TRBD1. Germline values: CDR1 SGDLS, CDR2 YYNGEE. CDR3 length equals 13 residues. The J segment lost 3 bases and the V segment lost 7 bases, leaving 1 base of the junction unmatched.

The V gene is TRBV28, the J gene TRBJ1-5, with D tentatively TRBD1 (5 bases). V gave up 4 bases and J gave up 5 bases, with 18 bases separating them. The CDR3 consists of 16 residues. Per the germline V gene, CDR1 is MDHEN and CDR2 is SYDVKM. The CDR3 sequence is CASSSWEGAGHQPQHF. CDR3 coding DNA: TGTGCCAGCAGTTCTTGGGAGGGCGCGGGGCATCAGCCCCAGCATTTT.

This clone occurred once. The chain has TRBV7-9 and TRBJ1-5; D remains ambiguous. This CDR3 contains 17 residues. The V end was cut by 0 bases, the J end by 2 bases, with 14 bases between. CDR1 and CDR2 (germline): SEHNR, FQNEAQ (reference sequence). CDR3 sequence reads: CASSLALGGTRNQPQHF. As DNA, the CDR3 is TGTGCCAGCAGCTTAGCGCTAGGAGGCACCCGCAATCAGCCCCAGCATTTT.

The chain links TRBV27 to TRBJ1-2, with 8 bases aligning to TRBD1. This CDR3 is 15 amino acids long. After removal of 6 bases from V and 7 bases from J, the junction contained 13 bases not matched to a gene. CDR1 is MNHEY and CDR2 is SMNVEV in the germline V gene (reference sequence). DNA for the CDR3: TGTGCCAGCAGGGACACCGGGACAGGCCGGTCTGGCTACACCTTC. Translating it yields CASRDTGTGRSGYTF.

The CDR3 loop is CASSSQEQWNEKLFF. In nucleotides, the CDR3 is TGTGCCAGCAGCAGCCAGGAACAGTGGAATGAAAAACTGTTTTTT. The rearrangement joins TRBV2 to TRBJ1-4; no definite D call. Germline V gene data show CDR1 as SNHLY and CDR2 as FYNNEI. The CDR3 extends over 15 amino acids. The V gene lost 6 bases and the J gene lost 5 bases, with 16 bases spanning the gap. Full variable domain (rest looked up from reference TRBV2 and TRBJ1-4): EPEVTQTPSHQVTQMGQEVILRCVPISNHLYFYWYRQILGQKVEFLVSFYNNEISEKSEIFDDQFSVERPDGSNFTLKIRSTKLEDSAMYFCASSSQEQWNEKLFFGSGTQLSVL.

The chain has TRBV18 and TRBJ2-3; TRBD2 matches 9 bases. V trimming: 1 base; J trimming: 2 bases; junction bases outside the gene matches: 4. Germline V gene sequence: CDR1 KGHSH, CDR2 LQKENI. CDR3 size: 16 residues. The CDR3 sequence is CASSPRLAGITDTQYF. For the CDR3, the DNA is TGTGCCAGCTCACCACGTCTAGCGGGGATCACAGATACGCAGTATTTT. The full variable domain, its missing parts supplied by reference TRBV18 and TRBJ2-3, is NAGVMQNPRHLVRRRGQEARLRCSPMKGHSHVYWYRQLPEEGLKFMVYLQKENIIDESGMPKERFSAEFPKEGPSILRIQQVVRGDSAAYFCASSPRLAGITDTQYFGPGTRLTVL.

This sequence joins TRBV2 and TRBJ2-3; D is perhaps TRBD2 (5 bases). The germline gives CDR1 SNHLY, CDR2 FYNNEI. This CDR3 is built from 13 residues. V lost 7 bases, J lost 1 base, and 9 bases lay in between. The CDR3 loop is CASKNGGTDTQYF. CDR3 coding DNA: TGTGCCAGCAAAAACGGGGGCACAGATACGCAGTATTTT.

This chain uses TRBV12-5 with TRBJ2-7, with D perhaps matching TRBD1 (6 bases). The CDR3 runs to 14 residues. Trimming cost V 5 bases and J 2 bases, with 13 bases left between them. Germline CDR1 and CDR2: LGHNT and FRNRAP. CDR3 nucleotide sequence: TGTGCTAGTGGTCCACAGGGTAAGCCCTACGAGCAGTACTTC. Translating it yields CASGPQGKPYEQYF.

This clone was counted a few times. The chain joins TRBV27 to TRBJ2-1; 7 bases agree with TRBD2. Unmatched junction bases numbered 21, after V lost 2 bases and J lost 8 bases. Germline assignment: CDR1 MNHEY and CDR2 SMNVEV (reference sequence). CDR3 length equals 19 residues. CDR3 DNA: TGTGCCAGCAGTTTAAAGTATCGGGGTTGGGAGGGCCGGGCCGATGAGCAGTTCTTC. As protein: CASSLKYRGWEGRADEQFF.

V is TRBV6-1 and J is TRBJ2-5, with D possibly being TRBD1 (6 bases). The CDR3 is 12 amino acids. Germline V CDR1 and CDR2: MNHNS, SASEGT. With 7 bases removed from V and 4 bases from J, the gap between germline ends came to 10 bases. CDR3 loop: CASKTGLETQYF. The CDR3 region has the DNA TGTGCCAGCAAAACAGGGCTAGAGACCCAGTACTTC.

This clone came up a few times. This sequence joins TRBV2 and TRBJ1-5; the D gene is possibly TRBD1 (5 bases). The CDR3 length is 15 residues. Germline V lookup: CDR1 SNHLY, CDR2 FYNNEI. V was cut by 3 bases and J by 1 base, with 10 bases left in between. CDR3 nucleotides: TGTGCCAGCAGTGACGGCCAGGGAAGCAATCAGCCCCAGCATTTT. As protein: CASSDGQGSNQPQHF. Full variable domain (remainder filled in from reference TRBV2 and TRBJ1-5): EPEVTQTPSHQVTQMGQEVILRCVPISNHLYFYWYRQILGQKVEFLVSFYNNEISEKSEIFDDQFSVERPDGSNFTLKIRSTKLEDSAMYFCASSDGQGSNQPQHFGDGTRLSIL.

The V gene is TRBV28, the J gene TRBJ2-7; D is uncertain. V was cut by 2 bases and J by 9 bases, with 11 bases left in between. The CDR3 is 12 amino acids. CDR1 and CDR2 from the germline V gene are MDHEN and SYDVKM. The CDR3 nucleotides read TGTGCCAGCAGTTTAATAACTACGGGGCAGTACTTC. The encoded protein is CASSLITTGQYF.